This is a list of T cell receptor beta chains from one sample in a study of blood T cell repertoires in COVID-19. The assay was immunoSEQ multiplex PCR, and TCRdb's table has in-frame clones only and misses some. The sample shows more than 95,000 clones, around nine tenths of them seen only once. The sequenced sample was peripheral blood. Source of these receptors: a human donor in a cohort sampled during active COVID-19. CDR3s include the opening cysteine and the closing phenylalanine or tryptophan. D genes are given only for firm matches. Size is omitted from some rows. Given values are once, few, many or a class for expanded clones.

clone_size	d_call	j_call	v_call	cdr3_aa	cdr3_nt
few	.	TRBJ1-6	TRBV12-3/TRBV12-4	CASSLVNSPLHF	TGTGCCAGCAGTTTAGTAAATTCACCCCTCCACTTT
.	.	TRBJ2-7	TRBV7-2	CASSPVGGSYEQYF	TGTGCCAGCAGCCCCGTGGGCGGGTCCTACGAGCAGTACTTC
.	.	TRBJ2-1	TRBV9	CASSVGVARSYNEQFF	TGTGCCAGCAGCGTAGGGGTAGCGAGGTCCTACAATGAGCAGTTCTTC
.	TRBD1	TRBJ2-1	TRBV11-3	CASSLGGYQGDNEQFF	TGTGCCAGCAGTTTAGGAGGTTACCAGGGGGACAATGAGCAGTTCTTC
.	.	TRBJ2-1	TRBV7-9	CASSLQDNEQFF	TGTGCCAGCAGCTTGCAGGACAATGAGCAGTTCTTC
once	TRBD2	TRBJ2-7	TRBV5-6	CASSYRDRVAGGYEQYF	TGTGCCAGCAGCTACCGGGATCGGGTAGCGGGAGGGTACGAGCAGTACTTC
.	TRBD1	TRBJ1-2	TRBV5-4	CASSIKGQGAMRATF	TGTGCCAGCAGCATAAAGGGACAGGGCGCAATGAGAGCCACCTTC
.	.	TRBJ2-5	TRBV5-1	CASSFMTHGNSQETQYF	TGCGCCAGCAGCTTTATGACACATGGCAACTCTCAAGAGACCCAGTACTTC
.	TRBD1	TRBJ1-2	TRBV7-2	CASSREVGTGYSGYTF	TGTGCCAGCAGCCGGGAGGTCGGGACAGGGTATTCTGGCTACACCTTC
once	TRBD2	TRBJ2-1	TRBV19	CASRPVGSGNFNEQFF	TGTGCCAGCAGACCCGTTGGTAGCGGGAACTTCAATGAGCAGTTCTTC
.	TRBD2	TRBJ2-2	TRBV5-1	CASSLRGYSGRVGELFF	TGCGCCAGCAGCTTAAGAGGTTATAGCGGGAGGGTAGGGGAGCTGTTTTTT
.	.	TRBJ1-4	TRBV6-5	CASSYLGVRVEKLFF	TGTGCCAGCAGTTATTTGGGTGTGAGGGTTGAAAAACTGTTTTTT
.	TRBD1	TRBJ1-5	TRBV24-1	CATSPGTGGNGKPQHF	TGTGCCACCAGTCCCGGGACAGGGGGCAACGGGAAGCCCCAGCATTTT
.	.	TRBJ2-3	TRBV9	CASSVGGQDTQYF	TGTGCCAGCAGCGTCGGGGGGCAAGATACGCAGTATTTT
.	.	TRBJ1-1	TRBV7-2	CASSLAGGGVNTEAFF	TGTGCCAGCAGCTTAGCAGGGGGTGGGGTGAACACTGAAGCTTTCTTT
.	.	TRBJ2-4	TRBV3-1/TRBV3-2	CASSLGNPAKNIQYF	TGTGCCAGCAGCCTCGGGAACCCAGCCAAAAACATTCAGTACTTC
.	.	TRBJ2-7	TRBV24-1	CATSDSGTTYEQYF	TGTGCCACCAGTGATTCCGGGACAACCTACGAGCAGTACTTC
.	TRBD1	TRBJ1-2	TRBV19	CASSTQGDYGYTF	TGTGCCAGTAGTACTCAGGGGGATTATGGCTACACCTTC
.	TRBD1	TRBJ2-1	TRBV7-3	CASSSRDSGSYNEQFF	TGTGCCAGCAGCTCCCGGGACAGCGGCTCCTACAATGAGCAGTTCTTC
.	TRBD1	TRBJ2-7	TRBV3-1/TRBV3-2	CASSRGQLEQYF	TGTGCCAGCAGCAGGGGACAGCTCGAGCAGTACTTC
once	TRBD2	TRBJ2-7	TRBV7-9	CASSPDFGTSTYEQYF	TGTGCCAGCAGCCCCGATTTCGGGACTAGTACCTACGAGCAGTACTTC
.	TRBD1	TRBJ1-1	TRBV3-1/TRBV3-2	CASSLGQGRTEAFF	TGTGCCAGCAGTCTTGGACAGGGGCGGACTGAAGCTTTCTTT
.	.	TRBJ1-2	TRBV19	CASSIFIPGSPAGFSSNYGYTF	TGTGCCAGTAGTATTTTTATTCCGGGAAGCCCAGCAGGATTTTCCTCTAACTATGGCTACACCTTC
.	TRBD2	TRBJ2-5	TRBV4-2	CASSQDWGGGGRDSQETQYF	TGTGCCAGCAGCCAAGATTGGGGCGGGGGAGGCAGGGATAGCCAAGAGACCCAGTACTTC
.	.	TRBJ2-7	TRBV29-1	CSVAPGTLQGEQYF	TGCAGCGTTGCCCCCGGGACATTGCAAGGGGAGCAGTACTTC
.	TRBD1	TRBJ2-1	TRBV7-2	CASSLQGDSYNEQFF	TGTGCCAGCAGCTTACAGGGGGACTCCTACAATGAGCAGTTCTTC
.	.	TRBJ1-2	TRBV2	CASILNRIGYGYTF	TGTGCCAGCATCCTAAACAGGATTGGCTATGGCTACACCTTC
.	.	TRBJ2-7	TRBV6-5	CASWNPGNYEQYF	TGTGCCAGCTGGAACCCGGGTAACTACGAGCAGTACTTC
.	TRBD1	TRBJ1-4	TRBV27	CASRRTGAAGISEKLFF	TGTGCCAGCAGGAGAACAGGGGCCGCGGGGATTAGTGAAAAACTGTTTTTT
.	TRBD1	TRBJ2-7	TRBV7-3	CASSPNPTGLLGEQYF	TGTGCCAGCAGCCCCAACCCGACAGGGCTTCTGGGCGAGCAGTACTTC
once	TRBD2	TRBJ2-5	TRBV3-1/TRBV3-2	CASSHGGGVGETQYF	TGTGCCAGCAGCCACGGCGGGGGGGTTGGAGAGACCCAGTACTTC
.	.	TRBJ2-3	TRBV3-1/TRBV3-2	CASSHGLASRPDTQYF	TGTGCCAGCAGCCATGGCCTAGCGTCGCGCCCAGATACGCAGTATTTT
.	.	TRBJ2-1	TRBV19	CASISYNEQFF	TGTGCCAGTATTAGTTACAATGAGCAGTTCTTC
.	.	TRBJ1-2	TRBV29-1	CSVEGVQGLGYGYTF	TGCAGCGTTGAAGGAGTTCAGGGGCTTGGCTATGGCTACACCTTC
.	TRBD1	TRBJ2-1	TRBV7-3	CASSSTGGLNEQFF	TGTGCCTCCAGCTCGACAGGGGGCCTCAATGAGCAGTTCTTC
.	TRBD1	TRBJ1-2	TRBV5-1	CASSSTDRVYGYTF	TGCGCCAGCAGCTCTACTGACAGGGTTTATGGCTACACCTTC
.	TRBD2	TRBJ2-7	TRBV5-6	CASSTGTMTYEQYF	TGTGCCAGCAGCACCGGGACTATGACCTACGAGCAGTACTTC
.	.	TRBJ2-7	TRBV7-9	CASSGGRGKAYEQYF	TGTGCCAGCAGCGGGGGCCGGGGAAAGGCCTACGAGCAGTACTTC
.	TRBD2	TRBJ2-1	TRBV4-2	CASSQDSSGAYNEQFF	TGTGCCAGCAGCCAAGATTCTAGCGGGGCCTACAATGAGCAGTTCTTC